Detailed here is one TCR beta chain. Antigen: not known. The data were produced by immunoSEQ multiplex PCR, yet TCRdb's version contains in-frame clones alone and is incomplete. The sample gives roughly 53,000 clones, around 84% of which show up once; about 13% is in the top ten. This entry belongs to a study of OX40 agonist ivuxolimab in advanced cancers. Study in general: Ivuxolimab was administered intravenously to patients at 0.01 to 10 mg/kg every 2 weeks. Study results and limitations: CD8+ T cells showed, on average, more clonal expansion than CD4+ cells. Both CD4+ and CD8+ T cell populations in blood had undergone clonal expansion by week 6 at 0.1 to 3.0 mg/kg.

This CDR3 spans 17 amino acids. The germline V gene has CDR1 SGHKS and CDR2 YYEKEE (reference sequence). Trimming shortened V by 0 bases and J by 4 bases, and 18 bases separated the two germline ends. Anyone with autoimmune disease history or systemic immunosuppression was excluded. The sample was CD4+ or CD8+ T cells sorted from blood, taken in a trial of the OX40 agonist ivuxolimab. The clonotype comes from an adult with an advanced solid tumor such as melanoma, head and neck, liver or kidney cancer. The chain couples TRBV5-5 to TRBJ2-3, with D possibly matching TRBD2 (5 bases). The CDR3 here is CASSLAELAGVADTQYF. The CDR3 nucleotides are TGTGCCAGCAGCTTGGCCGAGCTAGCAGGTGTAGCAGATACGCAGTATTTT.